These 8 T cell receptor beta chains were sequenced from one sample in a study of control samples from healthy donors and cancer patients. Some clones are missing from TCRdb's copy, which holds only in-frame ones; the method was immunoSEQ multiplex PCR. The data contain 74,000 or so clones, about 88% of them seen just once; the ten biggest clones take up roughly 7%. The sample consisted of blood. Receptor source: a man aged 45-60 years in good health.

The rearrangement uses TRBV13 and TRBJ1-4, with TRBD1 matching over 7 bases. The V and J ends lost 2 bases and 10 bases, in that order; junction bases with no gene match: 10. Germline lookup yields CDR1 PRHDT and CDR2 FYEKMQ (reference sequence). The CDR3 runs to 15 residues. The CDR3 DNA is TGTGCCAGCAGCTTAAGGGCCGAGGGGGCGGTAAAACTGTTTTTT. Translation: CASSLRAEGAVKLFF.

The chain recombines TRBV30 with TRBJ1-2; 7 bases line up with TRBD1. The CDR3 loop spans 11 amino acids. The junction had 2 bases not matched to a gene; V was cut back by 5 bases and J by 5 bases. From germline, CDR1 is GTSNPN and CDR2 SVGIG (reference sequence). CDR3 DNA: TGTGCCTGGGGGACAGAGTATGGCTACACCTTC. This encodes CAWGTEYGYTF.

The CDR3 reads CASSTGTENLGGYTF. The CDR3, as DNA: TGCGCCAGCAGCACCGGGACAGAAAATTTGGGTGGCTACACCTTC. V is TRBV5-1 and J is TRBJ1-2; 7 nucleotides agree with TRBD1. V lost 4 bases and J lost 7; bases outside the gene matches: 13. In germline, CDR1 is SGHRS, CDR2 YFSETQ. This CDR3 is 15 amino acids long.

V is TRBV6-1 and J is TRBJ1-5; no clear D gene. This CDR3 has 14 amino acids. Germline V lookup: CDR1 MNHNS, CDR2 SASEGT. Trimming cost V 1 base and J 9 bases, with 13 bases left between them. CDR3 residues: CASSEGGGNRPQHF. The CDR3, as DNA: TGTGCCAGCAGTGAAGGGGGAGGGAATAGGCCCCAGCATTTT.

This chain links TRBV18 with TRBJ2-7, with 7 bases lining up with TRBD1. With 3 bases clipped from V and 4 bases from J, the junction kept 6 bases outside the gene matches. This CDR3 spans 14 amino acids. The germline gives CDR1 KGHSH, CDR2 LQKENI. The CDR3 spells CASSPGKGAYEQYF. CDR3 sequence (DNA): TGTGCCAGCTCACCTGGGAAGGGGGCGTACGAGCAGTACTTC. The full variable domain, in which reference TRBV18 and TRBJ2-7 provide the parts outside the CDR3, is NAGVMQNPRHLVRRRGQEARLRCSPMKGHSHVYWYRQLPEEGLKFMVYLQKENIIDESGMPKERFSAEFPKEGPSILRIQQVVRGDSAAYFCASSPGKGAYEQYFGPGTRLTVT.

CDR3 DNA sequence: TGTGCCAGCAGTTTATCGATCCAGGGAGGACGTCTATCAGAAGCTTTCTTT. Translation gives CASSLSIQGGRLSEAFF. The V and J genes are TRBV27 and TRBJ1-1; the D gene is possibly TRBD1 (5 bases). The ends were cut back, 0 bases at V and 8 bases at J, with 22 bases in the middle. CDR1 MNHEY and CDR2 SMNVEV come from the germline V gene (reference sequence). CDR3 size: 17 residues.

The V and J genes are TRBV19 and TRBJ1-6, with a weak D call TRBD1 (5 bases). The CDR3 is made up of 14 amino acids. Deletions cut 3 bases from V and 11 bases from J, with 14 bases between. Germline CDR1 reads LNHDA; CDR2 reads SQIVND (reference sequence). CDR3 sequence reads: CASSMGRDGTPLHF. The CDR3 DNA follows: TGTGCCAGTAGTATGGGCCGGGACGGGACACCCCTCCACTTT.

The chain employs TRBV15 and TRBJ2-1, with TRBD2 matching over 15 bases. Unmatched junction bases numbered 2, after V lost 4 bases and J lost 7 bases. CDR3 length: 15 amino acids. Germline V lookup: CDR1 LNHNV, CDR2 YYDKDF (reference sequence). The CDR3 loop is CATSIGTSGGNEQFF. CDR3 nucleotide sequence: TGTGCCACCAGCATAGGGACTAGCGGGGGGAATGAGCAGTTCTTC.